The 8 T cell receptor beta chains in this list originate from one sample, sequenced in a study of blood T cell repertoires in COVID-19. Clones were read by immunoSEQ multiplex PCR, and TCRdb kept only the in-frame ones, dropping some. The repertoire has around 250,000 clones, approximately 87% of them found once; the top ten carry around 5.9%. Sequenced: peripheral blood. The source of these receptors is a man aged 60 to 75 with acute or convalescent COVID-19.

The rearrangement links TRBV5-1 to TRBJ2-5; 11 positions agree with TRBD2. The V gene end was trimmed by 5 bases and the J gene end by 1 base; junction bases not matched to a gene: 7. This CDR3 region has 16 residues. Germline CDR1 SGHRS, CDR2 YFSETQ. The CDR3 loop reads CASSPGTSGIQETQYF. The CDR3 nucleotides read TGCGCCAGCAGTCCCGGGACTAGCGGTATCCAAGAGACCCAGTACTTC.

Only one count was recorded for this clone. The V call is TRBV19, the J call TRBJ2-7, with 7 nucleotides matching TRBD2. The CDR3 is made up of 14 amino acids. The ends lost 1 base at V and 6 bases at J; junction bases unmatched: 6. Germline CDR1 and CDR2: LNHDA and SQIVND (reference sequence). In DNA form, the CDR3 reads TGTGCCAGTAGTATAGCGGGAGGCCGGGCCGAGCAGTACTTC. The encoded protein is CASSIAGGRAEQYF.

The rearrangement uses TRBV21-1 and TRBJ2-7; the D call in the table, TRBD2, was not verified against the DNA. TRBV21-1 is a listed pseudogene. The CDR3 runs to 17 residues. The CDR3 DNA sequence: TGTGCCAGCAGCAAAGAGGGACTAGCGGGAGGGCCCAACGAGCAGTACTTC. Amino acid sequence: CASSKEGLAGGPNEQYF.

The CDR3 here is CASSRDYTDTQYF. The CDR3 region has the DNA TGTGCCAGCTCTCGGGACTACACAGATACGCAGTATTTT. V usage is TRBV18 and J usage is TRBJ2-3; 7 nucleotides align to TRBD2. Per germline, CDR1 KGHSH and CDR2 LQKENI. The V segment lost 6 bases and the J segment 2 bases; nucleotides outside the gene matches: 2. CDR3 length: 13 residues. The variable domain in full, completed from reference TRBV18 and TRBJ2-3, reads NAGVMQNPRHLVRRRGQEARLRCSPMKGHSHVYWYRQLPEEGLKFMVYLQKENIIDESGMPKERFSAEFPKEGPSILRIQQVVRGDSAAYFCASSRDYTDTQYFGPGTRLTVL.

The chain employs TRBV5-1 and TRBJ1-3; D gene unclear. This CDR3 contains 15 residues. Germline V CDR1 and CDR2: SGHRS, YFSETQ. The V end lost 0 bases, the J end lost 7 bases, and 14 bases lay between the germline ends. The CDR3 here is CASSLEGGNWNTIYF. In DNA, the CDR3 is TGCGCCAGCAGCTTGGAGGGAGGAAATTGGAACACCATATATTTT.

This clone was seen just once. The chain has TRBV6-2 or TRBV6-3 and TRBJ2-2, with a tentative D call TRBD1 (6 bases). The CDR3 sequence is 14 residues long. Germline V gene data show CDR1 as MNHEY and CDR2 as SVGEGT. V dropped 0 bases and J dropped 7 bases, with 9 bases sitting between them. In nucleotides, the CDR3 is TGTGCCAGCAGTTACTCTGGGACACTCGGGGAGCTGTTTTTT. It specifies CASSYSGTLGELFF.

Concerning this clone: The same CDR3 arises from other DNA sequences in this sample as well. CDR3 nucleotides: TGTGCCTGGGGACAGGGAGGGGGCTACACCTTC. Residues: CAWGQGGGYTF. This chain uses TRBV30 with TRBJ1-2; 8 nucleotides line up with TRBD1. Germline CDR1 is GTSNPN and CDR2 is SVGIG (reference sequence). The J segment lost 8 bases and the V segment lost 5 bases, leaving 4 bases of the junction unmatched. The CDR3 is 11 residues long.

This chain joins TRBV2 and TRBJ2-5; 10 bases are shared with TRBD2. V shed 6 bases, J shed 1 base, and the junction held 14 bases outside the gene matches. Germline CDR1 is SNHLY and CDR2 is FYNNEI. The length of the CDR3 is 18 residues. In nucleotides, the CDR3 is TGTGCCAGCAGGGACATCTGGGGGACTAGCGCGGTCCAAGAGACCCAGTACTTC. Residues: CASRDIWGTSAVQETQYF.